Listed below are T cell receptor beta chains from one sample, sequenced in a study of shared clonotypes between healthy human individuals. Method: immunoSEQ multiplex PCR; TCRdb's copy keeps in-frame clones and lacks some. The profile covers about 2.3 million clones, with more than 80% appearing a single time and about 0.37% taken by the ten largest. The source material was naive CD4+ T cells from PBMCs. The source is a man between 18 and 29 years old in good health. Some clones in this sample may be carry-over from other donors' samples. CDR3s include the opening cysteine and the closing phenylalanine or tryptophan. D genes are given only for firm matches. Rows give clone size only sometimes, using once, few, many, or a class for an expanded clone.

J: TRBJ1-5
size: few
D: NA
V: TRBV7-9
DNA: TGTGCCAGCAGCTTTGTTAATCAGCCCCAGCATTTT
CDR3: CASSFVNQPQHF

J: TRBJ1-5
size: NA
D: NA
V: TRBV27
DNA: TGTGCCAGCAGGTTCAACAATAATCAGCCCCAGCATTTT
CDR3: CASRFNNNQPQHF

J: TRBJ2-3
size: NA
D: TRBD2
V: TRBV29-1
DNA: TGCAGCGTTGTTAGGGCTAGCGGGACCACAGATACGCAGTATTTT
CDR3: CSVVRASGTTDTQYF

J: TRBJ1-1
size: NA
D: NA
V: TRBV15
DNA: TGTGCCACCAGCAGAGATCCATTTCCAGGTATGAACACTGAAGCTTTCTTT
CDR3: CATSRDPFPGMNTEAFF

J: TRBJ2-7
size: NA
D: NA
V: TRBV12-5
DNA: TGTGCTAGTGGACAGGGTGGGAACGAGCAGTACTTC
CDR3: CASGQGGNEQYF

J: TRBJ2-7
size: NA
D: NA
V: TRBV29-1
DNA: TGCAGCGTTGAAGCTGACGAGCAGTACTTC
CDR3: CSVEADEQYF

J: TRBJ1-2
size: NA
D: TRBD1
V: TRBV6-4
DNA: TGTGCCAGCAGTCCAGGACAGGGTATTTTCTATGGCTACACCTTC
CDR3: CASSPGQGIFYGYTF

J: TRBJ2-7
size: NA
D: TRBD1
V: TRBV6-5
DNA: TGTGCCAGCAGTCCGACAGGGGGATCCTACGAGCAGTACTTC
CDR3: CASSPTGGSYEQYF

J: TRBJ1-5
size: few
D: NA
V: TRBV4-1
DNA: TGCGCCAGCAGCCTACAGAGAAATAGCAATCAGCCCCAGCATTTT
CDR3: CASSLQRNSNQPQHF

J: TRBJ2-2
size: once
D: NA
V: TRBV2
DNA: TGTGCCAGCAAGGGTCGGTACACCGGGGAGCTGTTTTTT
CDR3: CASKGRYTGELFF

J: TRBJ2-1
size: NA
D: TRBD2
V: TRBV28
DNA: TGTGCCAGCAGTCCCCCGACTAGCGGGAGGGTCTACAATGAGCAGTTCTTC
CDR3: CASSPPTSGRVYNEQFF

J: TRBJ2-1
size: once
D: TRBD2
V: TRBV7-2
DNA: TGTGCCAGCAGCTTGTACCCTAGCGGGTTATGGGCAGGCAATGAGCAGTTCTTC
CDR3: CASSLYPSGLWAGNEQFF

J: TRBJ2-7
size: NA
D: TRBD2
V: TRBV29-1
DNA: TGCAGCGTGGGGGGACTAGCGGGAGGGCCGGGACTCCACGAGCAGTACTTC
CDR3: CSVGGLAGGPGLHEQYF

J: TRBJ2-7
size: NA
D: NA
V: TRBV5-1
DNA: TGCGCCAGCAGCCCCACTATCAACGAGCAGTACTTC
CDR3: CASSPTINEQYF

J: TRBJ2-1
size: NA
D: NA
V: TRBV5-5
DNA: TGTGCCAGCAGCTTCAGTGGGAGTCCAGATGAGCAGTTCTTC
CDR3: CASSFSGSPDEQFF

J: TRBJ2-7
size: NA
D: TRBD1
V: TRBV4-1
DNA: TGCGCCAGCAGCCAAGACAGGACAGGGATAAGCGAGCAGTACTTC
CDR3: CASSQDRTGISEQYF

J: TRBJ2-2
size: NA
D: NA
V: TRBV7-9
DNA: TGTGCCAGCAGACTGTACGCGAACACCGGGGAGCTGTTTTTT
CDR3: CASRLYANTGELFF

J: TRBJ2-1
size: NA
D: NA
V: TRBV5-6
DNA: TGTGCCAGCAGCTTTCAGGGGGAGCAGTTCTTC
CDR3: CASSFQGEQFF

J: TRBJ1-3
size: once
D: NA
V: TRBV7-7
DNA: TGTGCCAGCAGACCTGGAAACACCATATATTTT
CDR3: CASRPGNTIYF

J: TRBJ1-2
size: few
D: NA
V: TRBV11-2
DNA: TGTGCCAGCAGCTTGAGTCCGGCGGTTGAGGGCTACACCTTC
CDR3: CASSLSPAVEGYTF

J: TRBJ2-7
size: NA
D: TRBD2
V: TRBV6-5
DNA: TGTGCCAGCAGTTACACGGCGGGAGGGGCCTACGAGCAGTACTTC
CDR3: CASSYTAGGAYEQYF

J: TRBJ2-7
size: NA
D: NA
V: TRBV5-8
DNA: TGTGCCAGCAGCTTAGGGCGGAAGGGCTCTAGTAGCGAGCAGTACTTC
CDR3: CASSLGRKGSSSEQYF

J: TRBJ1-4
size: NA
D: NA
V: TRBV9
DNA: TGTGCCAGCAGCGTCGGACAGTCCACTAATGAAAAACTGTTTTTT
CDR3: CASSVGQSTNEKLFF

J: TRBJ1-3
size: NA
D: NA
V: TRBV5-5
DNA: TGTGCCAGCAGCTTGGTTCGGCCAGGCGGATCTGGAAACACCATATATTTT
CDR3: CASSLVRPGGSGNTIYF

J: TRBJ1-2
size: NA
D: NA
V: TRBV7-9
DNA: TGTGCCAGCATCCCCGTCGCTCAGCAGGGCGGCTACACCTTC
CDR3: CASIPVAQQGGYTF

J: TRBJ1-4
size: NA
D: NA
V: TRBV4-1
DNA: TGCGCCAGCAGCCAAGGGCTAAGTGAAAAACTGTTTTTT
CDR3: CASSQGLSEKLFF

J: TRBJ2-1
size: NA
D: NA
V: TRBV7-3
DNA: TGTGCCAGCAGCTTAAGATTTACGGGAGACAATGAGCAGTTCTTC
CDR3: CASSLRFTGDNEQFF

J: TRBJ2-5
size: once
D: NA
V: TRBV4-3
DNA: TGCGCCAGCAGCCAAGATTTGGGGCCGTGGGATGAGGCCCAGTACTTC
CDR3: CASSQDLGPWDEAQYF

J: TRBJ2-3
size: NA
D: NA
V: TRBV10-3
DNA: TGTGCCATCAGTGAGATGTCATCTGGGGTGGATACGCAGTATTTT
CDR3: CAISEMSSGVDTQYF

J: TRBJ2-7
size: NA
D: TRBD2
V: TRBV28
DNA: TGTGCCAGCAGCCTCTCAAGCGGGAGGGGATCCTACGAGCAGTACTTC
CDR3: CASSLSSGRGSYEQYF

J: TRBJ1-5
size: NA
D: NA
V: TRBV7-8
DNA: TGTGCCAGCAGCCTCCTGACTGCGGGACGGTATAGCAATCAGCCCCAGCATTTT
CDR3: CASSLLTAGRYSNQPQHF

J: TRBJ1-6
size: NA
D: NA
V: TRBV7-9
DNA: TGTGCCAGCAGCTTATGGGGGGCCTATTCACCCCTCCACTTT
CDR3: CASSLWGAYSPLHF

J: TRBJ1-5
size: once
D: NA
V: TRBV7-2
DNA: TGTGCCAGCAGCCTCACAGGACCGAATCAGCCCCAGCATTTT
CDR3: CASSLTGPNQPQHF

J: TRBJ1-2
size: NA
D: TRBD1
V: TRBV15
DNA: TGTGCCACGGGACAGAACTATGGCTACACCTTC
CDR3: CATGQNYGYTF

J: TRBJ2-1
size: NA
D: TRBD2
V: TRBV28
DNA: TGTGCCAGCAGCCCCGGACTAGCGGGATTGTTCTCCTACAATGAGCAGTTCTTC
CDR3: CASSPGLAGLFSYNEQFF

J: TRBJ2-1
size: NA
D: TRBD1
V: TRBV6-1
DNA: TGTGCCAGCAGTGGACAGGGGGGGACTCAGTTCTTC
CDR3: CASSGQGGTQFF

J: TRBJ2-7
size: few
D: NA
V: TRBV25-1
DNA: TGTGCCAGCGGGGCGGGTGGGCGGTACGAGCAGTACTTC
CDR3: CASGAGGRYEQYF

J: TRBJ1-3
size: NA
D: TRBD1
V: TRBV15
DNA: TGTGCCACCAGCAGAGGACAGGGAGGAAACACCATATATTTT
CDR3: CATSRGQGGNTIYF

J: TRBJ2-5
size: once
D: TRBD1
V: TRBV11-3
DNA: TGTGCCAGCAGCTCCGGACAGGGGAGGAAAGAGACCCAGTACTTC
CDR3: CASSSGQGRKETQYF

J: TRBJ2-3
size: NA
D: TRBD1
V: TRBV7-6
DNA: TGTGCCAGCAGCGTTGGACAGGGTGTTACAGATACGCAGTATTTT
CDR3: CASSVGQGVTDTQYF

J: TRBJ2-4
size: NA
D: TRBD2
V: TRBV18
DNA: TGTGCCAGCTCACCACTTAGGCGTCAGTCGACTAGCGGGAAGGGACACATTCAGTACTTC
CDR3: CASSPLRRQSTSGKGHIQYF

J: TRBJ1-5
size: NA
D: NA
V: TRBV18
DNA: TGTGCCAGCTCACCGTCCCAGGGTAGCAATCAGCCCCAGCATTTT
CDR3: CASSPSQGSNQPQHF

J: TRBJ2-5
size: NA
D: TRBD1
V: TRBV7-2
DNA: TGTGCCAGCAGCCGGGACAGGGGTGAGACCCAGTACTTC
CDR3: CASSRDRGETQYF

J: TRBJ1-4
size: NA
D: NA
V: TRBV7-9
DNA: TGTGCCAGCAAAGGGCAGACTAATGAAAAACTGTTTTTT
CDR3: CASKGQTNEKLFF

J: TRBJ1-5
size: NA
D: TRBD1
V: TRBV28
DNA: TGTGCCAGCAGTTCGCAGGGGGCTCTGGGGGGCAATCAGCCCCAGCATTTT
CDR3: CASSSQGALGGNQPQHF

J: TRBJ1-1
size: NA
D: TRBD1
V: TRBV9
DNA: TGTGCCAGCAGCCCAGAAGGAAGTTTAGGACAGGGAGCTTTCTTT
CDR3: CASSPEGSLGQGAFF

J: TRBJ1-5
size: NA
D: NA
V: TRBV19
DNA: TGTGCCAGTAGTAGAGCAGGAGGCAATCAGCCCCAGCATTTT
CDR3: CASSRAGGNQPQHF

J: TRBJ1-2
size: NA
D: NA
V: TRBV9
DNA: TGTGCCAGCAGCGTAGGGGGCTATGGCTACACCTTC
CDR3: CASSVGGYGYTF

J: TRBJ2-3
size: NA
D: NA
V: TRBV11-3
DNA: TGTGCCAGCAGCCTATCCACCGGGGGAGGTTTTACAGATACGCAGTATTTT
CDR3: CASSLSTGGGFTDTQYF

J: TRBJ2-7
size: NA
D: NA
V: TRBV11-3
DNA: TGTGCCAGCAGCTTTGGCAGCTCCTACGAGCAGTACTTC
CDR3: CASSFGSSYEQYF